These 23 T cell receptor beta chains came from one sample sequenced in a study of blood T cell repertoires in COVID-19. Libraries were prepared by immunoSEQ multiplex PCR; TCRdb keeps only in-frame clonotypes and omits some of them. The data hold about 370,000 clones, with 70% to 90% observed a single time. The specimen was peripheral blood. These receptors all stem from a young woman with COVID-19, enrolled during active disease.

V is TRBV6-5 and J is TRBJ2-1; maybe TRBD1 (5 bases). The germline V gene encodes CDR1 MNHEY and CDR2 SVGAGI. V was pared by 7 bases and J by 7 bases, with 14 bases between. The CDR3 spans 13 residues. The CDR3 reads CASTPGDRNEQFF. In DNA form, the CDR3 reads TGTGCCAGCACCCCCGGAGACAGAAATGAGCAGTTCTTC.

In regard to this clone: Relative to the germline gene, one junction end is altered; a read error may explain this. Here the CDR3 reads CASSDRSRDFF. The CDR3 DNA follows: TGTGCCAGTAGTGACCGGTCCCGGGACTTCTTC. The rearrangement links TRBV19 to TRBJ1-2; D is perhaps TRBD1 (5 bases). This CDR3 contains 11 residues. Germline V gene sequence: CDR1 LNHDA, CDR2 SQIVND (reference sequence).

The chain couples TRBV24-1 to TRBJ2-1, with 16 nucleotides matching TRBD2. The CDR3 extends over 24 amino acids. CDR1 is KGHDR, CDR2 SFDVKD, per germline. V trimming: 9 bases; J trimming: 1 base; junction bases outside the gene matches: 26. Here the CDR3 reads CATERTPGQGTSGRAFISYNEQFF. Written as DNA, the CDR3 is TGTGCCACCGAACGTACACCGGGACAGGGGACTAGCGGGAGGGCCTTTATTTCCTACAATGAGCAGTTCTTC.

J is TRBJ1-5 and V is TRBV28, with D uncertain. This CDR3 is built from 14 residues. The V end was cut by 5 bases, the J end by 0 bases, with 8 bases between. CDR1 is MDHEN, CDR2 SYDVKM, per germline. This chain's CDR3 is CASSPQYSNQPQHF. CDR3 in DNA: TGTGCCAGCAGTCCCCAGTATAGCAATCAGCCCCAGCATTTT. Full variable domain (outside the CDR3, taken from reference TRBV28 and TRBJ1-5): DVKVTQSSRYLVKRTGEKVFLECVQDMDHENMFWYRQDPGLGLRLIYFSYDVKMKEKGDIPEGYSVSREKKERFSLILESASTNQTSMYLCASSPQYSNQPQHFGDGTRLSIL.

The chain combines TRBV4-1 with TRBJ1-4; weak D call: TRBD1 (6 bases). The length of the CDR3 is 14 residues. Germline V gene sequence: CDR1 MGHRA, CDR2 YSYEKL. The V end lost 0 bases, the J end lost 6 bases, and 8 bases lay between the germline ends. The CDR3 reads CASSQERTDEKLFF. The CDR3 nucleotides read TGCGCCAGCAGCCAAGAACGGACAGATGAAAAACTGTTTTTT.

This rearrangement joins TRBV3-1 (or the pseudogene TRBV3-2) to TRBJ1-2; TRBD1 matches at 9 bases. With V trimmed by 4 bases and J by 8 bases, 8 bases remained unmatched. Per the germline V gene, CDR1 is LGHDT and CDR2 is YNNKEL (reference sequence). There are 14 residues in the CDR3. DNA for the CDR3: TGTGCCAGCAGCCCAATAGGGACAGGGAAAGGCTACACCTTC. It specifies CASSPIGTGKGYTF.

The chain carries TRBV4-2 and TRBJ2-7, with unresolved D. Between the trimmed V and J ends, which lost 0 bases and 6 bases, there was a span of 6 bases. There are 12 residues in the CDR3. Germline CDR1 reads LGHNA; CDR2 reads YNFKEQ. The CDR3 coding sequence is TGTGCCAGCAGCCAAGATAGAGGCGAGCAGTACTTC. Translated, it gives CASSQDRGEQYF.

The CDR3 DNA sequence: TGTGCCAGCACCATGGCCATCGGCAGGGGAGAAAACATTCAGTACTTC. Protein sequence: CASTMAIGRGENIQYF. V usage is TRBV28 and J usage is TRBJ2-4; D is possibly TRBD1 (6 bases). The germline gives CDR1 MDHEN, CDR2 SYDVKM. With 7 bases removed from V and 5 bases from J, the gap between germline ends came to 21 bases. CDR3 length equals 16 residues.

This CDR3 is CASSIDRYSNTGELFF. The CDR3 DNA sequence: TGTGCCAGTAGTATCGACAGATACTCGAACACCGGGGAGCTGTTTTTT. The chain couples TRBV19 to TRBJ2-2; a weak D match, TRBD1 (5 bases). The germline V and J ends were trimmed by 3 bases and 0 bases, with 11 bases remaining between them. The CDR3 sequence is 16 residues long. The germline V gene has CDR1 LNHDA and CDR2 SQIVND (reference sequence).

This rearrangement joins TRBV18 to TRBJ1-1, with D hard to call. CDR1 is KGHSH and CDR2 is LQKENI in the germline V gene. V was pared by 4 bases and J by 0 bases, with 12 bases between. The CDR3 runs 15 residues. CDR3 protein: CASSQATGLNTEAFF. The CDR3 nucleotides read TGTGCCAGCTCACAGGCGACGGGTCTGAACACTGAAGCTTTCTTT.

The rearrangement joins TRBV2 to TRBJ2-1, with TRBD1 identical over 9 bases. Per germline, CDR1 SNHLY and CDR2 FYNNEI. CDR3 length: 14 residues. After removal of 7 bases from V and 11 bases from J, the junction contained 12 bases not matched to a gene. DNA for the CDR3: TGTGCCAGCACCCGGACAGGGGAGATTGGTCAGCAGTTCTTC. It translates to CASTRTGEIGQQFF.

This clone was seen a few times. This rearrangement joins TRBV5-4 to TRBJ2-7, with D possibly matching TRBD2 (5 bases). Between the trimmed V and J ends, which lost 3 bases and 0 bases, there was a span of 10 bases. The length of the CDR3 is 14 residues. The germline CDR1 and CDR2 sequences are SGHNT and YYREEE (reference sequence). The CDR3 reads CASSSYRDSYEQYF. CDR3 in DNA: TGTGCCAGCAGCTCATACCGGGACTCCTACGAGCAGTACTTC. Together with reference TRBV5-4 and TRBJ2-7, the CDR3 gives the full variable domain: ETGVTQSPTHLIKTRGQQVTLRCSSQSGHNTVSWYQQALGQGPQFIFQYYREEENGRGNFPPRFSGLQFPNYSSELNVNALELDDSALYLCASSSYRDSYEQYFGPGTRLTVT.

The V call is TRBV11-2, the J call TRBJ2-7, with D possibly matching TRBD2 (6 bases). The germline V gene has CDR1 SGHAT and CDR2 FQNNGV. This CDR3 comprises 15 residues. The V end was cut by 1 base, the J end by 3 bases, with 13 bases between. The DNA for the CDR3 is TGTGCCAGCAGCTTAGGGAGGGACGGCCTCTACGAGCAGTACTTC. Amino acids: CASSLGRDGLYEQYF.

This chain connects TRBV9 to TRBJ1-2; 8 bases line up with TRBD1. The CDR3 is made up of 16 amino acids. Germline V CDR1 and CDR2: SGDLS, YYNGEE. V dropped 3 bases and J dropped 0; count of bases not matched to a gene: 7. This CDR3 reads CASSAWTGPTNYGYTF. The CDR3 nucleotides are TGTGCCAGCAGCGCCTGGACAGGGCCCACTAACTATGGCTACACCTTC.

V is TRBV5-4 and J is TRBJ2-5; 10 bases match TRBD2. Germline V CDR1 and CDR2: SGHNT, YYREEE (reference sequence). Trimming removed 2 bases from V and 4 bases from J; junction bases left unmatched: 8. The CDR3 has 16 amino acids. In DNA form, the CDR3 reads TGTGCCAGCAGCTTCATGAGCGGGAGGGCAGGAGAGACCCAGTACTTC. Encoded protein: CASSFMSGRAGETQYF.

The CDR3 region is CASSLVDRGAYEQYF. Written as DNA, the CDR3 is TGTGCCAGCAGCTTAGTCGACAGGGGTGCCTACGAGCAGTACTTC. The V call is TRBV7-9, the J call TRBJ2-7; 8 nucleotides match TRBD1. Germline CDR1 and CDR2: SEHNR and FQNEAQ (reference sequence). Trimming removed 1 base from V and 2 bases from J; junction bases left unmatched: 4. CDR3 length: 15 amino acids. Full variable domain (missing parts from reference TRBV7-9 and TRBJ2-7): DTGVSQNPRHKITKRGQNVTFRCDPISEHNRLYWYRQTLGQGPEFLTYFQNEAQLEKSRLLSDRFSAERPKGSFSTLEIQRTEQGDSAMYLCASSLVDRGAYEQYFGPGTRLTVT.

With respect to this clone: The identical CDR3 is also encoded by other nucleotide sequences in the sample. The CDR3 nucleotides are TGTGCCAGTTCCACAGGGGCTGGGGCCAACGTCCTGACTTTC. It is translated as CASSTGAGANVLTF. The J gene is TRBJ2-6, the V gene TRBV19; 7 positions match TRBD1. This CDR3 is 14 amino acids long. J gave up 2 bases and V 8 bases, and 3 bases lay outside the gene matches. CDR1 and CDR2 (germline): LNHDA, SQIVND (reference sequence).

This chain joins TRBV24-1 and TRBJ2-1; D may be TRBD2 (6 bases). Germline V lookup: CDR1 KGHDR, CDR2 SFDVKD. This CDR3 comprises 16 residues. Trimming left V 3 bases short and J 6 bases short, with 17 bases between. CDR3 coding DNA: TGTGCCACCAGTGATGTACTAGCAGGGACCCTCAATGAGCAGTTCTTC. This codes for CATSDVLAGTLNEQFF.

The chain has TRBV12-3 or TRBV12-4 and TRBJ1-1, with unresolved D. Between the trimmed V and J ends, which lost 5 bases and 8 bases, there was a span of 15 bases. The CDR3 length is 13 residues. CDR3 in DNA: TGTGCCAGCAGTGCCGGAGTGAGCACGGAAGCTTTCTTT. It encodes CASSAGVSTEAFF.

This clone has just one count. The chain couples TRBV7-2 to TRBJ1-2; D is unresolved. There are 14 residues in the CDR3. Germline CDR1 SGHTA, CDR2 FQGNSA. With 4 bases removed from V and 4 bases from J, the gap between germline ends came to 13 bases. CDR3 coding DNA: TGTGCCAGCAGCTCAGGCCAGACAAGCTATGGCTACACCTTC. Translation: CASSSGQTSYGYTF.

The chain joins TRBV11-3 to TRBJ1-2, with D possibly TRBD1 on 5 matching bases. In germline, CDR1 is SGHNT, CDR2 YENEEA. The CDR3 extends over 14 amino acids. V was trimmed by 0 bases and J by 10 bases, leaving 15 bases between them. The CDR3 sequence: CASSLDGGALDYTF. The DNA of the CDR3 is TGTGCCAGCAGCTTAGATGGAGGGGCCCTTGACTACACCTTC.

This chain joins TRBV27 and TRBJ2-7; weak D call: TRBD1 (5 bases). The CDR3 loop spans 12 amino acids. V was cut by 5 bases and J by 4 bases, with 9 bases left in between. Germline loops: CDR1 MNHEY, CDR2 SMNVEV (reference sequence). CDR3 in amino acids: CASSRTGYEQYF. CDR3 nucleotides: TGTGCCAGCAGTCGTACAGGATACGAGCAGTACTTC.

The CDR3 nucleotides are TGTGCCAGCAGTTTCGACAGGGCAGGAGGCTACACCTTC. Translating gives CASSFDRAGGYTF. V and J are TRBV6-5 and TRBJ1-2; 7 bases map to TRBD1. This CDR3 is built from 13 residues. In germline, CDR1 is MNHEY, CDR2 SVGAGI. The trim removed 4 bases at V and 8 bases at J, leaving 7 bases unmatched.